Each of the 17 T cell receptor beta chains below was sequenced from the same sample in a study of cytomegalovirus exposure and HLA in healthy donors (TCRdb year 2017). Library generation was performed with the immunoSEQ multiplex PCR assay. The multiplex PCR relied on a mix of 60 forward primers for TCR Vbeta segments and 13 reverse primers for TCR Jbeta segments. This immuneACCESS table, as held by TCRdb, lists in-frame sequences with V and J called but not all clones. Of the missing ones, under half trace to an unresolved V gene in checked studies; the others have no known cause. The sample profile shows under 200,000 clones; about 86% of them were found once. Roughly 2% of the sample rests with the top ten. The source material was PBMCs. These TCRs come from a woman younger than 35 in good health and CMV-seropositive.

The chain recombines TRBV18 with TRBJ1-4, with D perhaps TRBD1 (5 bases). V dropped 5 bases and J dropped 8 bases, with 15 bases sitting between them. Germline assignment: CDR1 KGHSH and CDR2 LQKENI. This CDR3 has 14 amino acids. CDR3 in DNA: TGTGCCAGCTCAACCAGGGTAGATCGAGAAAAACTGTTTTTT. This encodes CASSTRVDREKLFF. Complete variable domain (other parts from reference TRBV18 and TRBJ1-4): NAGVMQNPRHLVRRRGQEARLRCSPMKGHSHVYWYRQLPEEGLKFMVYLQKENIIDESGMPKERFSAEFPKEGPSILRIQQVVRGDSAAYFCASSTRVDREKLFFGSGTQLSVL.

This rearrangement joins TRBV11-3 to TRBJ1-2; TRBD1 aligns across 10 bases. Trimming cost V 1 base and J 8 bases; bases outside gene matches: 1. The length of the CDR3 is 13 residues. Germline V gene lookup returns CDR1 SGHNT and CDR2 YENEEA. This chain's CDR3 is CASSLGQGAGYTF. In DNA form, the CDR3 reads TGTGCCAGCAGCTTAGGACAGGGGGCCGGCTACACCTTC.

V and J are TRBV5-4 and TRBJ2-7; D is perhaps TRBD1 (6 bases). Germline V gene sequence: CDR1 SGHNT, CDR2 YYREEE (reference sequence). Trimming pared 1 base from V and 2 bases from J, leaving 13 bases between. The CDR3 consists of 15 residues. CDR3 sequence (DNA): TGTGCCAGCAGCTTGTTCTTAGGACAGCCCTACGAGCAGTACTTC. Residues: CASSLFLGQPYEQYF.

This clone has only one observation. The V gene is TRBV30, the J gene TRBJ2-1; a possible D gene is TRBD1 (7 bases). Trimming removed 5 bases from V and 5 bases from J, with 31 bases in between. CDR1 and CDR2 from the germline V gene are GTSNPN and SVGIG (reference sequence). The CDR3 loop spans 19 amino acids. CDR3: CAWFPSEGVQGGTDNEQFF. CDR3 DNA: TGTGCCTGGTTCCCTTCGGAGGGGGTCCAAGGGGGGACAGACAATGAGCAGTTCTTC.

The V gene is TRBV10-3, the J gene TRBJ1-5, with D hard to call. V lost 6 bases and J 1 base, leaving 19 bases between the germline ends. CDR3 length: 17 amino acids. Germline assignment: CDR1 ENHRY and CDR2 SYGVKD. The CDR3: CAIRAEGGWLSNQPQHF. The DNA of the CDR3 is TGTGCCATCAGGGCTGAAGGCGGGTGGTTAAGCAATCAGCCCCAGCATTTT.

On this clone itself: Other DNA sequences in the same sample also yield this CDR3. The chain combines TRBV7-2 with TRBJ1-2, with TRBD1 matching over 9 bases. The CDR3 contains 17 residues. Germline-derived CDR1 and CDR2 are SGHTA and FQGNSA. J was trimmed by 4 bases and V by 5 bases; bases with no gene match: 14. CDR3 DNA: TGTGCCAGCAGCCTAGGGCCGCGGGACAGGGCCGGCTATGGCTACACCTTC. Its protein product is CASSLGPRDRAGYGYTF. Filled out from reference TRBV7-2 and TRBJ1-2, the complete variable domain reads GAGVSQSPSNKVTEKGKDVELRCDPISGHTALYWYRQSLGQGLEFLIYFQGNSAPDKSGLPSDRFSAERTGGSVSTLTIQRTQQEDSAVYLCASSLGPRDRAGYGYTFGSGTRLTVV.

The genes are TRBV5-4 and TRBJ1-6; D gene uncertain. This CDR3 contains 17 residues. CDR1 is SGHNT, CDR2 YYREEE, per germline (reference sequence). Trimming removed 2 bases from V and 5 bases from J, with 17 bases in between. As DNA, the CDR3 is TGTGCCAGCAGCTTCTCCCCAGGCGGGGTGAATAATTCACCCCTCCACTTT. Translation gives CASSFSPGGVNNSPLHF.

This clone was observed a single time. The J gene is TRBJ2-1, the V gene TRBV19; TRBD2 agrees at 8 bases. This CDR3 region has 16 residues. Germline V CDR1 and CDR2: LNHDA, SQIVND (reference sequence). The V and J ends lost 7 bases and 8 bases, in that order; junction bases with no gene match: 16. CDR3 DNA: TGTGCCAGTACTCCAACGCCGGGACTAGTCTTGCATGAGCAGTTCTTC. Translating it yields CASTPTPGLVLHEQFF.

The chain couples TRBV7-8 to TRBJ1-5; the D is unclear. The CDR3 is made up of 15 amino acids. Germline V gene data show CDR1 as SGHVS and CDR2 as FQNEAQ. V lost 6 bases, J lost 7 bases, and 19 bases lay in between. As DNA, the CDR3 is TGTGCCAGCAGTTACTTCATCCAGGTTGGCCAGCCCCAGCATTTT. This codes for CASSYFIQVGQPQHF. Supplemented by reference TRBV7-8 and TRBJ1-5, the full variable domain reads GAGVSQSPRYKVAKRGQDVALRCDPISGHVSLFWYQQALGQGPEFLTYFQNEAQLDKSGLPSDRFFAERPEGSVSTLKIQRTQQEDSAVYLCASSYFIQVGQPQHFGDGTRLSIL.

The rearrangement uses TRBV21-1 and TRBJ1-5; TRBD1 is taken as the D call from the table, unchecked against the DNA. TRBV21-1 has pseudogene status. There are 17 residues in the CDR3. CDR3 in amino acids: CASSKVQGQGMDQPQHF. The CDR3 region has the DNA TGTGCCAGCAGCAAAGTACAAGGACAGGGCATGGATCAGCCCCAGCATTTT.

There are a few counts of this clone. This rearrangement joins TRBV4-3 to TRBJ1-2; 8 bases match TRBD1. This CDR3 is built from 15 residues. Trimming took 1 base from V and 8 from J; bases not matched to a gene: 9. Germline V CDR1 and CDR2: LGHNA, YSLEER. DNA of the CDR3: TGCGCCAGCAGCCAAGCCCTGCCAGGGGGCGACGGCTACACCTTC. It yields the protein CASSQALPGGDGYTF.

The chain joins TRBV7-8 to TRBJ2-1, with TRBD1 identical over 8 bases. Germline-derived CDR1 and CDR2 are SGHVS and FQNEAQ. The J segment lost 7 bases and the V segment lost 5 bases, leaving 7 bases of the junction unmatched. This CDR3 region has 14 residues. For the CDR3, the DNA is TGTGCCAGCAGCGAAGGACAGGGACGGAATGAGCAGTTCTTC. This encodes CASSEGQGRNEQFF.

This clone was seen a few times. This CDR3 reads CASSIAGSSTDTQYF. The CDR3 nucleotides read TGTGCCAGTAGTATTGCCGGTTCTAGCACAGATACGCAGTATTTT. The rearrangement joins TRBV19 to TRBJ2-3; D uncertain. Germline lookup yields CDR1 LNHDA and CDR2 SQIVND (reference sequence). CDR3 length equals 15 residues. V dropped 3 bases and J dropped 0 bases, with 10 bases sitting between them.

The chain combines TRBV6-5 with TRBJ1-4; D remains unclear. V was clipped by 8 bases and J by 7 bases, with 14 bases between them. CDR3 length equals 13 residues. CDR1 is MNHEY, CDR2 SVGAGI, per germline. The CDR3: CASGGTRGEKLFF. CDR3 sequence (DNA): TGTGCCAGCGGTGGTACCCGGGGTGAAAAACTGTTTTTT.

A single count supports this clone. The J gene is TRBJ2-1, the V gene TRBV7-3; D gene unclear. Germline loops: CDR1 SGHTA, CDR2 FQGTGA. The CDR3 covers 16 residues. Trimming removed 3 bases from V and 0 bases from J, with 12 bases in between. CDR3 loop: CASSFRRGSSYNEQFF. CDR3 nucleotide sequence: TGTGCCAGCAGCTTTCGCCGCGGAAGCTCCTACAATGAGCAGTTCTTC.

CDR3 sequence: CASSPQVGGGYEQYF. CDR3 in DNA: TGCGCCAGCAGCCCCCAGGTTGGGGGGGGGTACGAGCAGTACTTC. The rearrangement uses TRBV5-1 and TRBJ2-7, with 7 bases identical to TRBD2. The V and J ends lost 4 bases and 4 bases, in that order; junction bases with no gene match: 11. Per the germline V gene, CDR1 is SGHRS and CDR2 is YFSETQ. The CDR3 runs 15 residues.

V is TRBV5-1 and J is TRBJ1-6; a weak D match, TRBD1 (6 bases). V was trimmed by 4 bases and J by 7 bases, leaving 9 bases between them. Germline lookup yields CDR1 SGHRS and CDR2 YFSETQ. CDR3 length: 13 amino acids. The CDR3: CASSPRGNSPLHF. The CDR3 bases are TGCGCCAGCAGCCCGAGGGGGAATTCACCCCTCCACTTT.